This T cell receptor beta chain was recorded in a study of shared clonotypes between healthy human individuals. Study-wide results and limits: Among non-shared clonotypes, generation probabilities were lower than among those shared by all four donors.

The ends lost 0 bases at V and 5 bases at J; junction bases unmatched: 7. The CDR3 has 16 amino acids. CDR1 MNHEY and CDR2 SVGAGI come from the germline V gene. The data were produced by immunoSEQ multiplex PCR, yet TCRdb's version contains in-frame clones alone and is incomplete. This table has around 2.1 million clones, roughly 91% appearing once. CD8 cells regarded as naive lacked CD45RO, were positively chosen for CCR7, and omitted terminally differentiated effector memory CD45RA+ cells. Only Caucasian adults living in Nashville, Tennessee served as donors. With respect to this clone: Its antigen remains unidentified.

Material: naive CD8+ T cells from PBMCs. This chain links TRBV6-5 with TRBJ2-7; 10 bases are shared with TRBD2. This sequence originates from a man younger than 35 in good health. Some clones in this sample may be carry-over from other donors' samples. CDR3 bases: TGTGCCAGCAGTTACTCTAAGGCTAGCGGGAGCCACGAGCAGTACTTC. Encoded protein: CASSYSKASGSHEQYF.